This record concerns one TCR beta chain sequence. These data are taken from a study of radiation and T cells in renal cell carcinoma. Time point: blood 2 weeks post-SBRT. The sample's treatment: 15 Gy SBRT to primary tumor, nephrectomy 4 weeks later. Clones were read by immunoSEQ multiplex PCR, and TCRdb kept only the in-frame ones, dropping some. The sample shows roughly 140,000 clones, roughly 90% of them seen only once. The J segment lost 5 bases and the V segment lost 4 bases, leaving 6 bases of the junction unmatched. This CDR3 has 14 amino acids. Germline CDR1 KGHSH, CDR2 LQKENI. The TCR sequence derives from a woman in her forties or fifties with renal cell carcinoma. The chain joins TRBV18 to TRBJ2-7, with TRBD1 identical over 9 bases. This sample comprised blood, obtained from a patient whose treatment included radiotherapy and nephrectomy. The CDR3 sequence is CASSQGQGTDEQYF. The CDR3 DNA sequence: TGTGCCAGCTCACAAGGACAGGGGACCGACGAGCAGTACTTC.